This TCR beta chain was identified during a study of T cells in Graves' hyperthyroidism and ophthalmopathy. Study-level points and caveats: Most thyroid clonotypes with frequency above 0.001 were detected in blood. Median prediction lead before ophthalmopathy onset was 5.5 to 7 months with the model.

There were TCR beta CDR3 regions amplified from RNA transcripts. The TCR CDR3 was amplified in a first-round RT-PCR using the HTBI primer set. TCRdb independently ran MiXCR on the multiplex PCR reads; one entry per CDR3 protein. The table lists roughly 93,000 distinct CDR3 sequences, about 51% of them singletons, with 25% to 30% in the top ten. The diagnostic basis comprised clinical symptoms, serum thyroxine and TRAb, thyroid ultrasound and orbital computed tomography. Trimming took 5 bases from V and 3 from J, leaving 7 bases between them. The CDR3 sequence is 13 residues long. Germline V gene sequence: CDR1 ENHRY, CDR2 SYGVKD. Turning to this clonotype: Its antigen is as yet unknown.

Sequencing input: blood. The V and J genes are TRBV10-3 and TRBJ1-4; D is uncertain. The receptor comes from a woman in her 40s with Graves' hyperthyroidism. The CDR3 is CAISPAANEKLFF. The DNA of the CDR3 is TGTGCCATCAGTCCCGCGGCTAATGAAAAACTGTTTTTT.